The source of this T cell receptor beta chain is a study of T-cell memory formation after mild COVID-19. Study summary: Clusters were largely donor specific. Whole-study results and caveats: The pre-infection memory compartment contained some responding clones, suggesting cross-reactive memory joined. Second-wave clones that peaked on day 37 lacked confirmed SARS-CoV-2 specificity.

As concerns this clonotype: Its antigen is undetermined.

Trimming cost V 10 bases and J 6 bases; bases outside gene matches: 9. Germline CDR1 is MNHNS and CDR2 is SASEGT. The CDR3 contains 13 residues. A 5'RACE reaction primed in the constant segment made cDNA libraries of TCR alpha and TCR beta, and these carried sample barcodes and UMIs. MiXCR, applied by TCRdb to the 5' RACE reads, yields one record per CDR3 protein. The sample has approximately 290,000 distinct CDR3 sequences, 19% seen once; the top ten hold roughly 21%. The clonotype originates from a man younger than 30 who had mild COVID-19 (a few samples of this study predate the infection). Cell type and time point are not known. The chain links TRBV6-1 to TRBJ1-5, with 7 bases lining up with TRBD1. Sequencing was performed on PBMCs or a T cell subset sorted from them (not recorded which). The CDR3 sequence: CATQGGIGQPQHF. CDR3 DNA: TGTGCCACCCAGGGGGGGATTGGTCAGCCCCAGCATTTT.